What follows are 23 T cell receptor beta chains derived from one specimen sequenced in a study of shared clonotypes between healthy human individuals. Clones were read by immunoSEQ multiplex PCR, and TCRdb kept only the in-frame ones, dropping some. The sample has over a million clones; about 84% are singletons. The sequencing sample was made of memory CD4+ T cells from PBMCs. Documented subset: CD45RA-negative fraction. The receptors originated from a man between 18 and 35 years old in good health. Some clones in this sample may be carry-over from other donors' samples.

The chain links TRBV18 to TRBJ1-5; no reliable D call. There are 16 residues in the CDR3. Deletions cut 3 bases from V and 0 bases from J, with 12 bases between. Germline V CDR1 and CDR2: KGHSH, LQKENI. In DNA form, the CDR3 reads TGTGCCAGCTCACCGTCTTCGGGAAATAGCAATCAGCCCCAGCATTTT. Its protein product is CASSPSSGNSNQPQHF.

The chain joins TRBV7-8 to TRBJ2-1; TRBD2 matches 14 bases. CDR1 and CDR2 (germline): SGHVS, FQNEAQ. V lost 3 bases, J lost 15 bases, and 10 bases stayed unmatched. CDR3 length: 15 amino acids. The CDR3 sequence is CASSFSRLAGGRWFF. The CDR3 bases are TGTGCCAGCAGCTTCTCCAGACTAGCGGGAGGGAGGTGGTTCTTC.

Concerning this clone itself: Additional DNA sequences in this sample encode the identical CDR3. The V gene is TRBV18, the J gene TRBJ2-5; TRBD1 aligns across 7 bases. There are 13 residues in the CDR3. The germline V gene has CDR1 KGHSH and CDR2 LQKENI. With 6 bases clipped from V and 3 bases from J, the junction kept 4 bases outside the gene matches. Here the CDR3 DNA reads TGTGCCAGCTCCCCAGGGACAGAAGAGACCCAGTACTTC. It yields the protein CASSPGTEETQYF.

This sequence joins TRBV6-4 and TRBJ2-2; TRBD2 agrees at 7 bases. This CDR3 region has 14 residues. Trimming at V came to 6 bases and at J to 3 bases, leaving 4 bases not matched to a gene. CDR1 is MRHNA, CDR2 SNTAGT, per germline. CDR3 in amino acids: CASSRDYHTGELFF. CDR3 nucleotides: TGTGCCAGCAGCAGGGACTATCACACCGGGGAGCTGTTTTTT.

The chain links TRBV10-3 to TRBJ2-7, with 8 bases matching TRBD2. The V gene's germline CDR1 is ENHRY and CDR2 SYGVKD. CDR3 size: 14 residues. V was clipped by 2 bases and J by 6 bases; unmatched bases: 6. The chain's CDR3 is CAISERGSGGEQYF. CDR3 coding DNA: TGTGCCATCAGTGAGCGCGGGAGCGGGGGCGAGCAGTACTTC.

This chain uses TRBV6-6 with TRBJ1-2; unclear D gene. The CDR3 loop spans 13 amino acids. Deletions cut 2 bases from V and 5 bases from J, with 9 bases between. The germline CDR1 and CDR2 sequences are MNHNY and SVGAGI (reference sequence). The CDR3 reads CASSYENIYGYTF. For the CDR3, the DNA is TGTGCCAGCAGTTACGAGAATATTTATGGCTACACCTTC.

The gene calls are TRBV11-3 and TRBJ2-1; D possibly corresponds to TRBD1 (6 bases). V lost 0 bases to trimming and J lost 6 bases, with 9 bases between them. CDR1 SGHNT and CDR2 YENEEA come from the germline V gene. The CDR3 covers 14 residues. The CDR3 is CASSLDNRVNEQFF. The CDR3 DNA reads TGTGCCAGCAGCTTAGATAACAGGGTCAATGAGCAGTTCTTC.

The DNA for the CDR3 is TGTGCCAGCAGTGTCAGGGGGCGATACCAAGAGACCCAGTACTTC. Its protein is CASSVRGRYQETQYF. The chain recombines TRBV27 with TRBJ2-5; 8 bases are shared with TRBD1. The CDR3 runs 15 residues. V shed 5 bases and J 0 bases; nucleotides not matched to a gene: 5. Germline assignment: CDR1 MNHEY and CDR2 SMNVEV (reference sequence).

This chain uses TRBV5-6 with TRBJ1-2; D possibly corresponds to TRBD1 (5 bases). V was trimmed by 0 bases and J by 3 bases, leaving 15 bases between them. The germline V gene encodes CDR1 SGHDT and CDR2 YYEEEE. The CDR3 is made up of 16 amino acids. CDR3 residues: CASSLEGPGAHYGYTF. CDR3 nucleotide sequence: TGTGCCAGCAGCTTGGAGGGACCAGGAGCTCACTATGGCTACACCTTC.

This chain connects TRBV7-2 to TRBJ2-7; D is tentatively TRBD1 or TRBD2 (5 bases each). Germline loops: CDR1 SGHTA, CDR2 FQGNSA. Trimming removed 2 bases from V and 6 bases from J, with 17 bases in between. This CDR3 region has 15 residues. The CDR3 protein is CASSLRGTLLGEQYF. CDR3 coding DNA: TGTGCCAGCAGCTTACGGGGCACTCTTCTGGGCGAGCAGTACTTC. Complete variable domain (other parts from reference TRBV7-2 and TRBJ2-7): GAGVSQSPSNKVTEKGKDVELRCDPISGHTALYWYRQSLGQGLEFLIYFQGNSAPDKSGLPSDRFSAERTGGSVSTLTIQRTQQEDSAVYLCASSLRGTLLGEQYFGPGTRLTVT.

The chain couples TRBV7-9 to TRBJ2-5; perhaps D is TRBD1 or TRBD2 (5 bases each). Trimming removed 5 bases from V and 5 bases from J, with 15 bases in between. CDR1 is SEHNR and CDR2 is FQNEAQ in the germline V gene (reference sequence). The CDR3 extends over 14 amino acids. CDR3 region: CASSRGTAAETQYF. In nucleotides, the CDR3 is TGTGCCAGCAGCCGAGGGACCGCGGCGGAGACCCAGTACTTC.

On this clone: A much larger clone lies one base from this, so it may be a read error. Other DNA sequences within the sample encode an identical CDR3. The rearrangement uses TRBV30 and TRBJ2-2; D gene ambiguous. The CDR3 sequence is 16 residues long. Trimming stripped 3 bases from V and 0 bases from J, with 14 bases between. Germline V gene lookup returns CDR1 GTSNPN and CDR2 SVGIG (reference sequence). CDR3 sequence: CAWSGEFAANTGELFF. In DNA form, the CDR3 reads TGTGCCTGGAGCGGAGAATTCGCGGCGAACACCGGGGAGCTGTTTTTT.

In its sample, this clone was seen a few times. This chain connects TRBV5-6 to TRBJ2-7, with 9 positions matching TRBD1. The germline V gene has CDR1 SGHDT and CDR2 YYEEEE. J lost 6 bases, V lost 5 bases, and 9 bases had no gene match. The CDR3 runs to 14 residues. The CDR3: CASSLPGQGAEQYF. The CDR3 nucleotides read TGTGCCAGCAGTCTCCCGGGACAGGGTGCCGAGCAGTACTTC.

In DNA form, the CDR3 reads TGCGCCAGCAGCTCGCCGGGGACTACAGGGTATGGCTACACCTTC. Protein: CASSSPGTTGYGYTF. The chain has TRBV5-1 and TRBJ1-2; D perhaps matches TRBD1 (6 bases). V gave up 3 bases and J gave up 5 bases, with 17 bases separating them. Germline V gene sequence: CDR1 SGHRS, CDR2 YFSETQ. The CDR3 totals 15 residues.

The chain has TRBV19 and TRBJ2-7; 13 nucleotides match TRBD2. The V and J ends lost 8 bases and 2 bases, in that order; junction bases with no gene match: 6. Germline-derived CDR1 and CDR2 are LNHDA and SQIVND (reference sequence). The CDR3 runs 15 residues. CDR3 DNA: TGTGCCAGTGGACGGGGACTAGCGGGAACCTACGAGCAGTACTTC. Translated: CASGRGLAGTYEQYF.

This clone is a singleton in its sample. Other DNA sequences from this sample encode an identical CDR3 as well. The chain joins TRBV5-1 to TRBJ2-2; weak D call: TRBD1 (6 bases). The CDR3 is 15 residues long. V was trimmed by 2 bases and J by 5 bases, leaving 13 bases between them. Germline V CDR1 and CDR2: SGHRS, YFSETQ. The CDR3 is CASSFSGVGTGELFF. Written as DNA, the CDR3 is TGCGCCAGCAGCTTCTCAGGGGTCGGGACCGGGGAGCTGTTTTTT.

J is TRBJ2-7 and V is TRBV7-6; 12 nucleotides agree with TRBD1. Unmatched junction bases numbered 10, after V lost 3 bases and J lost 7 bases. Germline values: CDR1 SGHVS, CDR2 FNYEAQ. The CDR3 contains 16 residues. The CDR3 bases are TGTGCCAGCAGCTTCCGGACCGGGACAGGGGGCAGTGAGCAGTACTTC. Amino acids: CASSFRTGTGGSEQYF.

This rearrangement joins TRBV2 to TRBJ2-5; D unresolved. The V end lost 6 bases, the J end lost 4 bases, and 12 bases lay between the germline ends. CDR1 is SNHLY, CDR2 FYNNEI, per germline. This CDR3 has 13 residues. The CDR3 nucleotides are TGTGCCAGCAGCCTCGGCTACCGAGAGACCCAGTACTTC. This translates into CASSLGYRETQYF.

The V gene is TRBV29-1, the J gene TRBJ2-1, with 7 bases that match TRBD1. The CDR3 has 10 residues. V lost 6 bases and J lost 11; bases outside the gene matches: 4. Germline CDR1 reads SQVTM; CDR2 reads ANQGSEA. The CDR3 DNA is TGCAGCGTAGGGGACAGAAAGCAGTTCTTC. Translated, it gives CSVGDRKQFF.

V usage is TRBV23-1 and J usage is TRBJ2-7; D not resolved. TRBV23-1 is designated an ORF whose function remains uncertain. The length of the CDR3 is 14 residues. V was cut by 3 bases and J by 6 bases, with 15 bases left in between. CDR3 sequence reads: CASSQKNQRLEQYF. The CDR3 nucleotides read TGCGCCAGCAGTCAGAAGAACCAGAGGCTCGAGCAGTACTTC.

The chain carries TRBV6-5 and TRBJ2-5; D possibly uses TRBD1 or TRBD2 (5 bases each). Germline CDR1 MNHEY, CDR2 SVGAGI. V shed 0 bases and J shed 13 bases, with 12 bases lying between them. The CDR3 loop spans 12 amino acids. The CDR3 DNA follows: TGTGCCAGCAGTTACTCACCCGGGGCGATGTACTTC. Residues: CASSYSPGAMYF.

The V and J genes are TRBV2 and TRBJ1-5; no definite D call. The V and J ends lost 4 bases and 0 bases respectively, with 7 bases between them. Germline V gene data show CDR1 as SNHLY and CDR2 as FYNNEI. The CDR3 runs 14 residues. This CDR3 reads CASSVGYSNQPQHF. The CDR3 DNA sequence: TGTGCCAGCAGTGTTGGGTATAGCAATCAGCCCCAGCATTTT.

CDR3 sequence: CASSLGLISTDTQYF. The CDR3 coding sequence is TGTGCCAGCAGTTTAGGACTTATCTCCACAGATACGCAGTATTTT. This sequence joins TRBV7-3 and TRBJ2-3, with D possibly being TRBD2 (5 bases). V lost 6 bases and J lost 2, with 15 bases in between. Germline assignment: CDR1 SGHTA and CDR2 FQGTGA. CDR3 length: 15 residues.